Each of the 24 T cell receptor beta chains below was sequenced from the same sample in a study of cytomegalovirus exposure and HLA in healthy donors. The PCR employed 60 Vbeta primers together with 13 Jbeta primers. The assay was immunoSEQ multiplex PCR, and TCRdb's table has in-frame clones only and misses some. The sample comprises 150,000 to 200,000 clones, roughly 86% of which are singletons, and 1.5% to 2% rests with the top ten. The sequenced material came from PBMCs. The receptors originated from a young woman in good health and CMV-seronegative.

The CDR3, as DNA: TGCAGTGCTAGAACCGGGACAGAGCAGTTCTTC. Translated, it gives CSARTGTEQFF. The rearrangement links TRBV20-1 to TRBJ2-1; tentatively, D is TRBD1 (6 bases). The CDR3 has 11 residues. Deletions cut 2 bases from V and 10 bases from J, with 9 bases between. The germline gives CDR1 DFQATT, CDR2 SNEGSKA (reference sequence).

The chain recombines TRBV7-6 with TRBJ1-2; D is unresolved. CDR3 size: 14 residues. Germline V lookup: CDR1 SGHVS, CDR2 FNYEAQ. With 5 bases removed from V and 8 bases from J, the gap between germline ends came to 18 bases. The CDR3 here is CASSHDSGPRGYTF. CDR3 DNA: TGTGCCAGCAGCCATGATTCGGGTCCCCGGGGCTACACCTTC.

This clone has only a few counts. The rearrangement joins TRBV6-5 to TRBJ2-7, with 12 nucleotides matching TRBD2. The germline V gene has CDR1 MNHEY and CDR2 SVGAGI. Trimming took 4 bases from V and 2 from J; bases not matched to a gene: 6. This CDR3 is built from 16 residues. The CDR3 region has the DNA TGTGCCAGCAGTTCGTTTTGGACTAGCGGGGCCTACGAGCAGTACTTC. The encoded protein is CASSSFWTSGAYEQYF.

The chain carries TRBV7-9 and TRBJ2-7; tentative D call: TRBD2 (5 bases). The CDR3 sequence is 14 residues long. Trimming removed 1 base at V and 0 bases at J, with 7 bases between. Per the germline V gene, CDR1 is SEHNR and CDR2 is FQNEAQ (reference sequence). The CDR3: CASSLVGSSYEQYF. In nucleotides, the CDR3 is TGTGCCAGCAGCTTAGTGGGGAGCTCCTACGAGCAGTACTTC.

The gene calls are TRBV11-2 and TRBJ1-2; D perhaps matches TRBD1 (6 bases). The CDR3 has 20 residues. Germline lookup yields CDR1 SGHAT and CDR2 FQNNGV. V lost 0 bases and J 2 bases, leaving 25 bases between the germline ends. CDR3 protein: CASSLDFWGAGQLLNYGYTF. The CDR3 DNA sequence: TGTGCCAGCAGCTTAGATTTTTGGGGAGCCGGACAGCTCCTAAACTATGGCTACACCTTC.

The rearrangement joins TRBV6-1 to TRBJ2-2; D is possibly TRBD2 (5 bases). The CDR3 is 14 amino acids. The germline V gene encodes CDR1 MNHNS and CDR2 SASEGT. V was cut by 5 bases and J by 3 bases, with 10 bases left in between. The CDR3, as DNA: TGTGCCAGCAGTCCCCTCGGGGACACCGGGGAGCTGTTTTTT. It codes for CASSPLGDTGELFF.

The chain carries TRBV4-1 and TRBJ2-4; D perhaps matches TRBD1 (6 bases). V dropped 1 base and J dropped 0 bases, with 10 bases sitting between them. The CDR3 is 16 amino acids. The germline CDR1 and CDR2 sequences are MGHRA and YSYEKL. In nucleotides, the CDR3 is TGCGCCAGCAGCCAAGTCCCAGGGGTAGCCAAAAACATTCAGTACTTC. Translated, it gives CASSQVPGVAKNIQYF.

This chain uses TRBV15 with TRBJ2-1; TRBD2 is a possible D gene (6 bases). Germline CDR1 reads LNHNV; CDR2 reads YYDKDF (reference sequence). The V gene lost 0 bases and the J gene lost 3 bases, with 9 bases spanning the gap. The CDR3 runs 15 residues. The DNA for the CDR3 is TGTGCCACCAGCAGAGATCGGGGGAACTACAATGAGCAGTTCTTC. Translated, it gives CATSRDRGNYNEQFF.

This clone came up a few times. This rearrangement joins TRBV25-1 to TRBJ1-4, with 7 bases lining up with TRBD1. V lost 8 bases and J lost 7; bases outside the gene matches: 10. The CDR3 has 14 residues. Germline assignment: CDR1 MGHDK and CDR2 SYGVNS. The CDR3 sequence is CASARETGTEKLFF. The CDR3 DNA sequence: TGTGCCAGCGCCAGAGAGACAGGGACTGAAAAACTGTTTTTT.

The chain recombines TRBV5-8 with TRBJ1-1, with D possibly TRBD1 on 5 matching bases. Per the germline V gene, CDR1 is SGHTS and CDR2 is YDEGEE. The CDR3 sequence is 14 residues long. Trimming shortened V by 0 bases and J by 1 base, and 7 bases separated the two germline ends. The CDR3 loop is CASSLAGKNTEAFF. The CDR3 DNA reads as TGTGCCAGCAGCTTGGCAGGGAAGAACACTGAAGCTTTCTTT. The complete variable domain, with remaining parts taken from reference TRBV5-8 and TRBJ1-1, reads EAGVTQSPTHLIKTRGQQATLRCSPISGHTSVYWYQQALGLGLQFLLWYDEGEERNRGNFPPRFSGRQFPNYSSELNVNALELEDSALYLCASSLAGKNTEAFFGQGTRLTVV.

V and J are TRBV5-6 and TRBJ2-7, with 10 bases that match TRBD2. Losses at the gene ends were 1 base for V and 5 bases for J; bases not matched to a gene: 3. Germline V gene lookup returns CDR1 SGHDT and CDR2 YYEEEE. This CDR3 is built from 14 residues. In nucleotides, the CDR3 is TGTGCCAGCAGCTTGAGGCTAGCGGGAGACGAGCAGTACTTC. It encodes CASSLRLAGDEQYF.

The chain employs TRBV6-6 and TRBJ2-3, with 7 bases fitting TRBD2. There are 16 residues in the CDR3. Germline assignment: CDR1 MNHNY and CDR2 SVGAGI (reference sequence). V trimming: 6 bases; J trimming: 7 bases; junction bases outside the gene matches: 16. The CDR3 DNA follows: TGTGCCAGCAGCCCGCTGAGGCTAGCGGATTCTCATACGCAGTATTTT. Translated: CASSPLRLADSHTQYF.

This clone was recorded once. The CDR3 spells CASSPYLGAGVGEQYF. CDR3 DNA: TGTGCCAGCTCCCCCTACTTGGGAGCGGGAGTAGGGGAGCAGTACTTC. This chain connects TRBV18 to TRBJ2-7; 8 bases fit TRBD2. This CDR3 is 16 amino acids long. The junction had 17 bases not matched to a gene; V was cut back by 6 bases and J by 7 bases. Germline V gene data show CDR1 as KGHSH and CDR2 as LQKENI. Using reference TRBV18 and TRBJ2-7 for the parts outside the CDR3, the full variable domain is NAGVMQNPRHLVRRRGQEARLRCSPMKGHSHVYWYRQLPEEGLKFMVYLQKENIIDESGMPKERFSAEFPKEGPSILRIQQVVRGDSAAYFCASSPYLGAGVGEQYFGPGTRLTVT.

CDR3 loop: CASSSGLAHYNEQFF. DNA of the CDR3: TGTGCCAGCAGCTCTGGACTAGCGCACTACAATGAGCAGTTCTTC. The chain joins TRBV5-5 to TRBJ2-1, with 9 bases matching TRBD2. Germline V gene sequence: CDR1 SGHKS, CDR2 YYEKEE (reference sequence). The CDR3 consists of 15 residues. V shed 3 bases and J 3 bases; nucleotides not matched to a gene: 4.

J is TRBJ1-1 and V is TRBV4-2; 8 bases agree with TRBD1. Losses at the gene ends were 0 bases for V and 5 bases for J; bases not matched to a gene: 14. Per germline, CDR1 LGHNA and CDR2 YNFKEQ. This CDR3 is 18 amino acids long. CDR3 residues: CASSQESSGGGRETEAFF. Written as DNA, the CDR3 is TGTGCCAGCAGCCAAGAAAGCTCAGGGGGCGGGAGGGAGACTGAAGCTTTCTTT.

This clone was counted a single time. The chain is built from TRBV5-6 and TRBJ2-4, with D maybe TRBD1 (6 bases). Trimming removed 0 bases from V and 0 bases from J, with 10 bases in between. Per the germline V gene, CDR1 is SGHDT and CDR2 is YYEEEE. This CDR3 has 16 amino acids. The CDR3 protein is CASSLAQGRAKNIQYF. The CDR3 DNA reads as TGTGCCAGCAGCTTGGCGCAGGGGAGAGCCAAAAACATTCAGTACTTC.

The gene calls are TRBV5-1 and TRBJ2-7, with 13 bases aligning to TRBD2. This CDR3 comprises 16 residues. From germline, CDR1 is SGHRS and CDR2 YFSETQ. Losses at the gene ends were 0 bases for V and 5 bases for J; bases not matched to a gene: 5. The CDR3 sequence: CASSLGVGLAGDEQYF. The CDR3 bases are TGCGCCAGCAGCTTGGGGGTAGGACTAGCGGGAGACGAGCAGTACTTC.

The chain joins TRBV19 to TRBJ2-1, with TRBD2 matching 9 bases. Germline values: CDR1 LNHDA, CDR2 SQIVND (reference sequence). The junction had 12 bases not matched to a gene; V was cut back by 6 bases and J by 3 bases. The CDR3 spans 17 residues. The DNA of the CDR3 is TGTGCCAGTAGGAGGCGGGAGGGCCTTTTGATCTACAATGAGCAGTTCTTC. It yields the protein CASRRREGLLIYNEQFF.

V and J are TRBV5-1 and TRBJ2-1, with 13 nucleotides matching TRBD2. CDR1 is SGHRS, CDR2 YFSETQ, per germline. The CDR3 contains 16 residues. V lost 4 bases, J lost 10 bases, and 11 bases stayed unmatched. CDR3 loop: CASSPAGTSGVGEQFF. The CDR3 DNA is TGCGCCAGCAGCCCCGCCGGGACTAGCGGGGTAGGGGAGCAGTTCTTC.

This rearrangement joins TRBV11-1 to TRBJ2-7, with TRBD1 identical over 8 bases. Germline CDR1 SGHAT, CDR2 FQDESV (reference sequence). This CDR3 is built from 15 residues. Trimming removed 1 base from V and 2 bases from J; junction bases left unmatched: 4. CDR3 protein: CASSLVGQAAYEQYF. The CDR3 coding sequence is TGTGCCAGCAGCTTAGTGGGACAGGCCGCCTACGAGCAGTACTTC.

The chain is built from TRBV25-1 and TRBJ2-7; 7 nucleotides agree with TRBD1. CDR1 and CDR2 (germline): MGHDK, SYGVNS. This CDR3 contains 15 residues. Trimming at V came to 6 bases and at J to 3 bases, leaving 11 bases not matched to a gene. CDR3 bases: TGTGCCAGCAGCAGCGACCAACAGGGGAGCTACGAGCAGTACTTC. It codes for CASSSDQQGSYEQYF.

The chain uses TRBV7-2 and TRBJ2-3; 8 bases are shared with TRBD1. Germline loops: CDR1 SGHTA, CDR2 FQGNSA. The trim removed 3 bases at V and 5 bases at J, leaving 4 bases unmatched. The CDR3 totals 14 residues. CDR3 in DNA: TGTGCCAGCAGCTTTGGACAGGGTCGAGATACGCAGTATTTT. This translates into CASSFGQGRDTQYF.

This clone was detected a few times. V is TRBV5-1 and J is TRBJ1-1; tentative D call: TRBD1 (5 bases). Germline-derived CDR1 and CDR2 are SGHRS and YFSETQ. The CDR3 has 13 amino acids. V lost 4 bases, J lost 5 bases, and 12 bases lay in between. The CDR3 loop reads CASSTTGDTEAFF. As DNA, the CDR3 is TGCGCCAGCAGCACCACGGGGGATACTGAAGCTTTCTTT.

The rearrangement links TRBV7-2 to TRBJ1-5; D is unresolved. Germline V gene lookup returns CDR1 SGHTA and CDR2 FQGNSA. CDR3 size: 13 residues. Trimming left V 3 bases short and J 15 bases short, with 18 bases between. The CDR3 nucleotides read TGTGCCAGCAGCTTTAGCCCGCTCGAGTCTGGGCATTTT. Translated, it gives CASSFSPLESGHF.